This entry lists 31 T cell receptor beta chains sequenced from one sample in a study of OX40 agonist ivuxolimab in advanced cancers. Sequenced by immunoSEQ multiplex PCR; TCRdb stores in-frame clones only, minus some. Of about 35,000 clones listed, about 92% are singletons. Source: CD4+ or CD8+ T cells sorted from blood, taken in a trial of the OX40 agonist ivuxolimab. These TCRs come from an adult with an advanced solid tumor such as melanoma, head and neck, liver or kidney cancer.

A single count supports this clone. The V call is TRBV6-6, the J call TRBJ2-7, with 11 bases identical to TRBD2. The CDR3 has 15 residues. The V gene end was trimmed by 4 bases and the J gene end by 2 bases; junction bases not matched to a gene: 4. Germline V lookup: CDR1 MNHNY, CDR2 SVGAGI (reference sequence). The CDR3: CASSFSTSGAYEQYF. The CDR3 nucleotides read TGTGCCAGCAGTTTTTCGACTAGCGGGGCCTACGAGCAGTACTTC.

The genes are TRBV7-2 and TRBJ1-3; D unresolved. This CDR3 is built from 15 residues. Trimming shortened V by 5 bases and J by 0 bases, and 11 bases separated the two germline ends. Germline loops: CDR1 SGHTA, CDR2 FQGNSA. The CDR3 nucleotides are TGTGCCAGCAGCCCAGACCCGAGCTCTGGAAACACCATATATTTT. Residues: CASSPDPSSGNTIYF.

V gene TRBV25-1 combines with J gene TRBJ2-3; D may be TRBD1 or TRBD2 (5 bases each). CDR1 MGHDK and CDR2 SYGVNS come from the germline V gene. The CDR3 is 14 residues long. V was clipped by 6 bases and J by 9 bases, with 19 bases between them. CDR3: CASRSEWDQPTQYF. CDR3 DNA: TGTGCCAGCAGGTCCGAGTGGGACCAGCCCACGCAGTATTTT.

The sample holds a few counts of this clone. The V and J genes are TRBV20-1 and TRBJ1-6; 10 bases are shared with TRBD1. V lost 6 bases and J lost 18; bases outside the gene matches: 8. The length of the CDR3 is 11 residues. Germline V gene sequence: CDR1 DFQATT, CDR2 SNEGSKA (reference sequence). CDR3 sequence (DNA): TGCAGTGCGGCCCCTGGACAGGGGGGCCACTTT. Translation gives CSAAPGQGGHF.

The chain uses TRBV7-2 and TRBJ2-5; D gene uncertain. The CDR3 is 16 amino acids. Germline-derived CDR1 and CDR2 are SGHTA and FQGNSA. The V and J ends lost 2 bases and 0 bases respectively, with 13 bases between them. The CDR3: CASSLRRQAYQETQYF. CDR3 bases: TGTGCCAGCAGCTTACGCCGGCAGGCGTACCAAGAGACCCAGTACTTC.

The rearrangement uses TRBV7-6 and TRBJ2-3, with D unclear. The CDR3 has 12 amino acids. V lost 5 bases to trimming and J lost 6 bases, with 9 bases between them. Germline V CDR1 and CDR2: SGHVS, FNYEAQ. CDR3 amino acids: CASSTDGDTQYF. The CDR3 DNA is TGTGCCAGCAGCACCGACGGGGATACGCAGTATTTT.

The chain joins TRBV28 to TRBJ1-1, with no clear D. The germline CDR1 and CDR2 sequences are MDHEN and SYDVKM. CDR3 length: 16 amino acids. The V and J ends lost 4 bases and 0 bases respectively, with 15 bases between them. The CDR3 nucleotides read TGTGCCAGCAGTTGGCTGGCAGAGGATTTGAACACTGAAGCTTTCTTT. It is translated as CASSWLAEDLNTEAFF.

The chain joins TRBV4-3 to TRBJ2-5; 9 bases map to TRBD2. CDR3 length equals 17 residues. With V trimmed by 3 bases and J by 3 bases, 11 bases remained unmatched. Germline-derived CDR1 and CDR2 are LGHNA and YSLEER. Here the CDR3 reads CASSHGRTSAQKETQYF. DNA for the CDR3: TGCGCCAGCAGCCACGGAAGGACTAGCGCGCAGAAAGAGACCCAGTACTTC.

V and J are TRBV28 and TRBJ2-1; D may correspond to TRBD1 or TRBD2 (5 bases each). The CDR3 consists of 16 residues. V was trimmed by 6 bases and J by 1 base, leaving 16 bases between them. Looked up from germline, CDR1 is MDHEN and CDR2 is SYDVKM. The CDR3 loop is CASSPVEGHSYNEQFF. The DNA of the CDR3 is TGTGCCAGCAGCCCTGTAGAGGGGCATTCCTACAATGAGCAGTTCTTC.

This clone has a single count. J is TRBJ1-1 and V is TRBV6-5, with D tentatively TRBD1 (5 bases). V lost 5 bases and J lost 2, with 15 bases in between. The CDR3 totals 15 residues. Looked up from germline, CDR1 is MNHEY and CDR2 is SVGAGI. The CDR3 protein is CASSPGQGVNTEAFF. The DNA for the CDR3 is TGTGCCAGCAGTCCTGGACAAGGTGTAAACACTGAAGCTTTCTTT.

This chain uses TRBV7-9 with TRBJ2-5; TRBD1 agrees at 7 bases. Near its end, the DNA agrees better with TRBJ2-7, so the J call may be wrong. This CDR3 is built from 15 residues. The V gene's germline CDR1 is SEHNR and CDR2 FQNEAQ (reference sequence). The CDR3 region is CASSGRQGVGYEQYF. The CDR3 nucleotides read TGTGCCAGCAGCGGGCGACAGGGTGTGGGTTACGAGCAGTACTTC.

The chain is built from TRBV27 and TRBJ2-3; 9 positions match TRBD2. Germline loops: CDR1 MNHEY, CDR2 SMNVEV (reference sequence). This CDR3 comprises 16 residues. Trimming removed 0 bases from V and 9 bases from J; junction bases left unmatched: 10. The CDR3 spells CASSLSLTSGPGTQYF. The CDR3 DNA sequence: TGTGCCAGCAGTTTATCTCTGACTAGCGGCCCGGGGACGCAGTATTTT.

V and J are TRBV7-9 and TRBJ2-7; 9 nucleotides align to TRBD2. CDR3 length equals 16 residues. V shed 1 base, J shed 6 bases, and the junction held 10 bases outside the gene matches. CDR1 is SEHNR and CDR2 is FQNEAQ in the germline V gene (reference sequence). CDR3 nucleotides: TGTGCCAGCAGCTTAGGGTATAGCGGGAGTGTAGGCGAGCAGTACTTC. Its translation: CASSLGYSGSVGEQYF.

The rearrangement joins TRBV7-6 to TRBJ2-7; D may match TRBD1 or TRBD2 (5 bases each). The CDR3 totals 14 residues. Germline V gene data show CDR1 as SGHVS and CDR2 as FNYEAQ. Trimming removed 6 bases from V and 4 bases from J, with 16 bases in between. CDR3 bases: TGTGCCAGCAGATGGGGACCCGAGGGTTACGAGCAGTACTTC. Protein product: CASRWGPEGYEQYF.

The rearrangement uses TRBV30 and TRBJ2-2; D is uncertain. Germline lookup yields CDR1 GTSNPN and CDR2 SVGIG (reference sequence). The CDR3 length is 14 residues. V lost 3 bases and J lost 5, with 13 bases in between. DNA of the CDR3: TGTGCCTGGAGGGCCTTGATTCCTACCGGGGAGCTGTTTTTT. It codes for CAWRALIPTGELFF. Together with reference TRBV30 and TRBJ2-2, the CDR3 gives the full variable domain: SQTIHQWPATLVQPVGSPLSLECTVEGTSNPNLYWYRQAAGRGLQLLFYSVGIGQISSEVPQNLSASRPQDRQFILSSKKLLLSDSGFYLCAWRALIPTGELFFGEGSRLTVL.

The sample holds one count of this clone. The chain is built from TRBV27 and TRBJ2-5; D tentatively reads TRBD1 or TRBD2 (5 bases each). The J call is doubtful: the DNA matches TRBJ2-7 better. The CDR3 loop spans 14 amino acids. CDR1 and CDR2 (germline): MNHEY, SMNVEV (reference sequence). CDR3 DNA: TGTGCCAGCAGTTTGTCGGGACCGACCTACGAGCAGTACTTC. As protein: CASSLSGPTYEQYF.

J is TRBJ2-7 and V is TRBV28; 15 bases fit TRBD2. From germline, CDR1 is MDHEN and CDR2 SYDVKM. The J segment lost 3 bases and the V segment lost 6 bases, leaving 6 bases of the junction unmatched. This CDR3 is built from 16 residues. The CDR3 region is CASSPGTSGRFYEQYF. The CDR3, as DNA: TGTGCCAGCAGCCCCGGGACTAGCGGGAGGTTCTACGAGCAGTACTTC.

Here the CDR3 reads CASSLAMTVSNYGYTF. CDR3 coding DNA: TGTGCCAGCAGCTTAGCTATGACAGTTAGTAACTATGGCTACACCTTC. V usage is TRBV7-2 and J usage is TRBJ1-2, with a weak D call TRBD1 (5 bases). Germline V gene sequence: CDR1 SGHTA, CDR2 FQGNSA. Trimming shortened V by 0 bases and J by 1 base, and 12 bases separated the two germline ends. The CDR3 length is 16 residues.

This CDR3 reads CASSPGLGVSYEQYF. The DNA for the CDR3 is TGTGCCAGCAGCCCGGGACTAGGAGTTTCCTACGAGCAGTACTTC. The genes are TRBV27 and TRBJ2-7; 8 bases agree with TRBD2. After removal of 6 bases from V and 1 base from J, the junction contained 8 bases not matched to a gene. The CDR3 spans 15 residues. The germline V gene encodes CDR1 MNHEY and CDR2 SMNVEV (reference sequence).

The chain has TRBV16 and TRBJ2-7; D is possibly TRBD1 or TRBD2 (5 bases each). The CDR3 covers 13 residues. CDR1 and CDR2 from the germline V gene are KGHSY and FQNENV. Trimming removed 6 bases at V and 3 bases at J, with 12 bases between. The CDR3 is CASSSGTFYEQYF. In DNA, the CDR3 is TGTGCCAGCAGTTCCGGGACGTTCTACGAGCAGTACTTC.

This clone was seen just once. CDR3 nucleotide sequence: TGTGCCAGCAGCTCCCCGGGACTAGATGCCCGCGAGCAGTACTTC. It yields the protein CASSSPGLDAREQYF. The chain couples TRBV11-2 to TRBJ2-7, with TRBD2 identical over 8 bases. V lost 4 bases to trimming and J lost 6 bases; unmatched junction nucleotides: 11. Germline V gene data show CDR1 as SGHAT and CDR2 as FQNNGV. The CDR3 spans 15 residues.

CDR3 in amino acids: CASSQEFGEYSNQPQHF. DNA for the CDR3: TGCGCCAGCAGCCAAGAATTTGGGGAGTATAGCAATCAGCCCCAGCATTTT. This chain links TRBV4-3 with TRBJ1-5; no reliable D call. The CDR3 extends over 17 amino acids. The germline CDR1 and CDR2 sequences are LGHNA and YSLEER. With 0 bases removed from V and 0 bases from J, the gap between germline ends came to 12 bases.

V usage is TRBV4-1 and J usage is TRBJ1-1; 7 positions match TRBD1. Germline lookup yields CDR1 MGHRA and CDR2 YSYEKL. The CDR3 has 16 amino acids. After removal of 3 bases from V and 2 bases from J, the junction contained 9 bases not matched to a gene. Written as DNA, the CDR3 is TGCGCCAGCAGCCATCCAACTACAGGGGTTAACACTGAAGCTTTCTTT. Its protein product is CASSHPTTGVNTEAFF.

The chain uses TRBV5-5 and TRBJ2-7, with 7 bases that match TRBD1. CDR3 length: 16 amino acids. Trimming cost V 0 bases and J 3 bases; bases outside gene matches: 9. Germline CDR1 SGHKS, CDR2 YYEKEE (reference sequence). The CDR3 loop reads CASSLAEGQAFYEQYF. CDR3 nucleotide sequence: TGTGCCAGCAGCTTGGCCGAAGGACAGGCCTTCTACGAGCAGTACTTC. Using reference TRBV5-5 and TRBJ2-7 for the parts outside the CDR3, the full variable domain is DAGVTQSPTHLIKTRGQQVTLRCSPISGHKSVSWYQQVLGQGPQFIFQYYEKEERGRGNFPDRFSARQFPNYSSELNVNALLLGDSALYLCASSLAEGQAFYEQYFGPGTRLTVT.

The gene calls are TRBV4-3 and TRBJ2-3; 7 bases fit TRBD1. The CDR3 is 15 residues long. With 3 bases clipped from V and 3 bases from J, the junction kept 6 bases outside the gene matches. Germline CDR1 and CDR2: LGHNA and YSLEER. For the CDR3, the DNA is TGCGCCAGCAGCCAGAGGACAGGTGGGACAGATACGCAGTATTTT. Encoded protein: CASSQRTGGTDTQYF.

The chain's CDR3 is CASSHITGELFF. CDR3 coding DNA: TGTGCCAGCAGTCACATCACCGGGGAGCTGTTTTTT. This chain links TRBV27 with TRBJ2-2; no firm D call. Germline lookup yields CDR1 MNHEY and CDR2 SMNVEV (reference sequence). This CDR3 comprises 12 residues. V was clipped by 5 bases and J by 4 bases, with 5 bases between them.

This sequence joins TRBV29-1 and TRBJ1-5, with D perhaps matching TRBD1 (5 bases). The CDR3 covers 13 residues. Trimming left V 4 bases short and J 4 bases short, with 11 bases between. Looked up from germline, CDR1 is SQVTM and CDR2 is ANQGSEA. CDR3 bases: TGCAGCGTTGCACCAGGGTTTAATCAGCCCCAGCATTTT. This codes for CSVAPGFNQPQHF. The whole variable domain, remainder taken from reference TRBV29-1 and TRBJ1-5, is SAVISQKPSRDICQRGTSLTIQCQVDSQVTMMFWYRQQPGQSLTLIATANQGSEATYESGFVIDKFPISRPNLTFSTLTVSNMSPEDSSIYLCSVAPGFNQPQHFGDGTRLSIL.

The chain is built from TRBV4-3 and TRBJ2-3; tentative D call: TRBD2 (6 bases). Trimming cost V 4 bases and J 7 bases, with 18 bases left between them. This CDR3 contains 15 residues. Germline-derived CDR1 and CDR2 are LGHNA and YSLEER. The CDR3 DNA sequence: TGCGCCAGCAGCCCGCGGAGGGCATGGGGGAATACGCAGTATTTT. As protein: CASSPRRAWGNTQYF.

The chain combines TRBV7-9 with TRBJ2-1; D unclear. Germline CDR1 and CDR2: SEHNR and FQNEAQ (reference sequence). Trimming pared 4 bases from V and 0 bases from J, leaving 22 bases between. The CDR3 sequence is 19 residues long. The CDR3 loop reads CASSSSTLGRSPSYNEQFF. The CDR3, as DNA: TGTGCCAGCAGCTCGTCCACCCTCGGGCGGTCCCCCTCCTACAATGAGCAGTTCTTC.

The chain has TRBV7-9 and TRBJ2-7, with 11 bases aligning to TRBD2. CDR3 length: 15 amino acids. Germline CDR1 reads SEHNR; CDR2 reads FQNEAQ (reference sequence). V was clipped by 5 bases and J by 4 bases; unmatched bases: 7. The CDR3 sequence is CASSGTSGRRYEQYF. CDR3 bases: TGTGCCAGCAGCGGAACTAGCGGGAGAAGGTACGAGCAGTACTTC.

The count of this clone is one. The J gene is TRBJ2-1, the V gene TRBV27; TRBD2 agrees at 11 bases. This CDR3 has 15 residues. The germline V gene encodes CDR1 MNHEY and CDR2 SMNVEV (reference sequence). V shed 5 bases, J shed 3 bases, and the junction held 3 bases outside the gene matches. CDR3 loop: CASSRGTSGYNEQFF. The CDR3 DNA follows: TGTGCCAGCAGTCGCGGGACTAGCGGCTACAATGAGCAGTTCTTC.